This T cell receptor beta chain was recovered during a study of early T cells in non-severe SARS-CoV-2 infection. The wider study: It was bulk RNA from unsorted whole blood that was sequenced, and the chains were unpaired.

This CDR3 comprises 15 residues. V dropped 6 bases and J dropped 0 bases, with 15 bases sitting between them. From germline, CDR1 is SEHNR and CDR2 FQNEAQ (reference sequence). Attachment of unique molecular identifiers was made to individual cDNA molecules. Using its own MiXCR run on the 5' RACE reads, TCRdb lists one record per CDR3 protein. Of some 90,000 distinct CDR3 sequences in the sample, more than 13% were seen once. The receptor comes from an adult who was a healthcare worker with PCR-confirmed SARS-CoV-2 infection or an uninfected control (not recorded which). Sample: whole blood. The rearrangement uses TRBV7-9 and TRBJ2-7; D gene uncertain. CDR3 DNA: TGTGCCAGCAGTCAGGTTGGAAGCAGCTCCTACGAGCAGTACTTC. Protein sequence: CASSQVGSSSYEQYF.